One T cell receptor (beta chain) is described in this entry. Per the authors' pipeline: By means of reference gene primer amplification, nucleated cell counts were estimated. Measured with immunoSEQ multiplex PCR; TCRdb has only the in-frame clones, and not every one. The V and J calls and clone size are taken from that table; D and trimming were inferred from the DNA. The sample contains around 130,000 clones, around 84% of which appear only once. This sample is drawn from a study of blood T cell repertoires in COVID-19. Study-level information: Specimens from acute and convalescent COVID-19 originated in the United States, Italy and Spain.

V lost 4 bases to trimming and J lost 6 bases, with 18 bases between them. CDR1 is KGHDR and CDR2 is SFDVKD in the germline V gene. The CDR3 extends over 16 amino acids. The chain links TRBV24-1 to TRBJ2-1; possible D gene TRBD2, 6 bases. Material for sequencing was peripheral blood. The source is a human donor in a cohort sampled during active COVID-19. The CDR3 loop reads CATSESDPTSLNEQFF. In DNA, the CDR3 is TGTGCCACCAGTGAATCGGATCCTACTAGCCTCAATGAGCAGTTCTTC.